This paragraph reports one T cell receptor (beta chain). This entry comes from a study of blood T cell repertoires in COVID-19. Clones were sequenced by immunoSEQ multiplex PCR, and TCRdb holds only the in-frame ones, with some missing. This sample has 250,000 or so clones, with more than 65% found just once. V lost 5 bases, J lost 0 bases, and 17 bases lay in between. The germline V gene has CDR1 SGHTA and CDR2 FQGNSA. The CDR3 length is 16 residues. The sequencing sample was made of PBMCs or T cells enriched from blood (not recorded which). The chain joins TRBV7-2 to TRBJ2-7; D perhaps matches TRBD1 (5 bases). This TCR was sampled from a man between 50 and 59 years old who had recovered from COVID-19. CDR3 region: CASSPGQLQRSYEQYF. The CDR3 DNA sequence: TGTGCCAGCAGCCCAGGACAACTTCAACGCTCCTACGAGCAGTACTTC.